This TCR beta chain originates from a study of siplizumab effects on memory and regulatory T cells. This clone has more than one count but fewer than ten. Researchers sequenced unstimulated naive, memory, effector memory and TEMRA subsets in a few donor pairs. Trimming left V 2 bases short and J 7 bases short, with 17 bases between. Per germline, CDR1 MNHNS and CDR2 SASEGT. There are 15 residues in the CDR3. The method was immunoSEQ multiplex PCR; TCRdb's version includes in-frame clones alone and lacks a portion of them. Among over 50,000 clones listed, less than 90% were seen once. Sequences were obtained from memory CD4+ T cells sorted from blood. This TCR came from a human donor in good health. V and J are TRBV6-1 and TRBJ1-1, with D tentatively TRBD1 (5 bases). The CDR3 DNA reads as TGTGCCAGCAGTGAATCGTTGGTGGGGGTGGATGAAGCTTTCTTT. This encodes CASSESLVGVDEAFF.